What follows describes a single TCR beta chain. This clonotype was picked up many times. There is no known antigen for this receptor. Base qualities are missing; no much larger clone stands one base away. The CDR3 contains 13 residues, cysteine and phenylalanine counted. The DNA shown is the 39-base CDR3, in frame from base 1. CDR1 and CDR2, per the germline V gene, are MDHEN and SYDVKM. Trimming removed 8 bases from V and 4 bases from J, leaving 14 bases between the germline ends. Libraries came from multiplex PCR. Reads for this sample came from an Illumina HiSeq 4000. TCR beta libraries were built with iRepertoire HTBI primers and Arm-PCR amplification of CDR3 regions. Before sequencing, the PCR products underwent gel purification. Regarding the original processing steps: A total of fewer than 70 TRBV and under 15 TRBJ segments were identified across samples and were used for gene usage analysis of CDR3 amino acid clonotypes. Filtered high-quality paired reads were merged into contigs using COPE and FqMerger. Contigs were aligned with BLAST to IMGT TRBV, TRBD and TRBJ reference genes, and CDR3 was defined per IMGT. Any clonotype with a frequency above 0.1% was classified as a highly expanded clone. Shannon entropy was used to measure repertoire diversity, and the Gini coefficient was used to measure V-J evenness. Clonotypes shared by more than one individual were considered public. TCRdb reanalyzed the raw reads on its own, using fastp at Q25 for trimming and MiXCR for clone calling, and kept in-frame beta chains. Duplicate CDR3 protein sequences are folded into a single record with the most common DNA and genes. TCRdb's processing, not the authors', yielded these V and J calls. Counted in this sample were 500,000 to 700,000 distinct CDR3 sequences; less than 20% of them appeared once. Approximately 18% of the sample comes from the top ten.

These data belong to a study of regulatory T cells in long-lasting Graves disease (dated by TCRdb to about 2021). Notes on the research overall: In the newly diagnosed Graves' disease group, patients had been taking antithyroid drugs for less than 3 months. This study used TCR sequencing and RNA sequencing of peripheral blood to compare persistent Graves' disease patients against newly diagnosed Graves' disease patients. The study was registered as a clinical trial and conducted in China. TCR sequencing covered some 13 persistent and some 20 newly diagnosed Graves' disease patients, 33 samples in total. Overall results and qualifications from the work: Sequencing and analysis were limited to the TCR beta chain. A larger number of public clonotypes was shared among persistent patients (approximately 3,000) than among newly diagnosed patients (approximately 1,000). TRBV28, TRBJ1-2 and TRBJ2-5 were preferentially used in persistent disease, while TRBV20-1 and TRBJ2-1 were favored in newly diagnosed disease. Because the primary lesion, thyroid tissue, could not be accessed, the study looked at peripheral blood alone. The authors noted that the small sample size was a limitation that may lower accuracy. Lower TCR Shannon entropy and fewer highly expanded clones were observed in persistent Graves' disease patients than in newly diagnosed patients, which suggested clonal expansion.

The intended sense of this specimen's time point label: newly diagnosed GD, antithyroid drugs for less than 3 months. RNA was extracted from PBMCs in TRIzol for both TCR sequencing and RNA sequencing. The diagnosis of Graves' disease followed American Thyroid Association guidelines. Recruitment of patients was carried out at an endocrinology department in Xi'an, China. From each patient, approximately 10 milliliters of peripheral blood was collected into an EDTA anticoagulant tube. Ficoll Paque Plus density gradient separation was used to isolate PBMCs, and no further T cell sorting was done. An Agilent 2100 Bioanalyzer and agarose gel were used to assess RNA quality, and a NanoDrop 2000 was used to measure RNA concentration. These data also formed part of another study, on T cells in Graves' hyperthyroidism and ophthalmopathy. As noted in the second study: Graves' hyperthyroidism was defined as stable when no progression to ophthalmopathy occurred over 18 months of follow-up. Hyperthyroidism patients were aged 18 to 65 years and newly diagnosed, with disease duration of less than 2 months. Any patient with an uncontrolled infection, another autoimmune disease, pregnancy or lactation was excluded. Diagnoses were based on clinical symptoms, serum thyroxine and TRAb, thyroid ultrasound and orbital computed tomography. For the first round of RT-PCR on the TCR CDR3, the HTBI primer set was used together with the Qiagen OneStep RT-PCR kit. Most expanded thyroid clonotypes (frequency above 0.001) were also found in blood, which suggests that blood repertoires may mirror thyroid immune responses. Ophthalmopathy was separated from stable hyperthyroidism by a 13 V-J signature model, with approximately 86% sensitivity and around 81% specificity obtained in cross-validation and 80%/75% obtained in testing. In validation, the model predicted progression to ophthalmopathy a median of about 6.8 months before onset, with roughly 71% sensitivity and just under 75% specificity. A discovery cohort of about 95 patients, roughly 45 with Graves' ophthalmopathy and roughly 59 with stable Graves' hyperthyroidism, was used to find distinguishing TCR V-J signatures. An independent validation cohort of 18 to 20 hyperthyroidism patients and 15 or so patients who later progressed to ophthalmopathy tested prospective prediction of ophthalmopathy. The approximately 100 discovery patients were divided at random into training and test sets in a 7:3 ratio. Thyroid tissue and blood T-cell repertoires from about six Graves' hyperthyroidism patients were also compared in the study. Once sampling was done, hyperthyroidism patients were given methimazole at a starting dose of 30 mg daily, whereas ophthalmopathy patients were given high-dose intravenous methylprednisolone. Libraries were constructed in a second round of multiplex PCR, after which size selection and purification were carried out. The libraries were sequenced on an Illumina HiSeq2000 using paired-end 100 bp reads. Raw data were processed with SOAPnuke, discarding reads with adapters, uncalled bases, mean Phred below 15, or no exact constant-primer or identifier match. High-quality paired reads were merged with COPE v1.2.5, and unique nucleotide sequences were defined as clonotypes. Clonotypes were aligned to IMGT TRBV, TRBD and TRBJ reference segments using MiTCR v1.1. The analysis was restricted to V-J combinations with a frequency above 0.0001, which together covered just over 98% of the repertoires. A TCS score was defined as the ratio of F50 (clonal expansion) to E x V (chaos), with BLOSUM62-based TCRdist applied between CDR3 peptides within each V-J. Welch's t-statistics and random forest reduced roughly 530 V-J features to about 12, which were used in a naive Bayes classifier (R e1071). Sample size was not statistically predetermined, and investigators were not blinded to group allocation. According to the paper, TCR Vbeta CDR3 sequencing was carried out on around 140 peripheral blood samples, which came from over 40 ophthalmopathy, approximately 78 hyperthyroidism and roughly 17 progressor patients.

The chain is encoded by TRBV28 joined to TRBJ1-2; TRBD1 is a weak D gene call, 6 bases matching. Sample: peripheral blood mononuclear cells (PBMCs), taken at new diagnosis, from a patient treated with antithyroid drugs. The TCR originated in a woman in her 30s with Graves disease. Donor details come from another sample of the same person, matched by shared clones. CDR3 reads: CASRLGGGYGYTF. The DNA sequence is TGTGCCAGCCGTCTGGGGGGCGGCTATGGCTACACCTTC.